This TCR beta chain was captured by sequencing in a study of glioma-infiltrating T cells (dated by TCRdb to between 2015 and 2016). Turning to the overall study: Low-grade gliomas were represented by WHO grade II oligodendrogliomas or astrocytomas, and glioblastomas were represented by WHO grade IV tumors that were sampled at initial rather than recurrent diagnosis. Glioma patients received dexamethasone for six or fewer days before surgery. The paired cohort was made up of three low-grade glioma patients, about 8 primary glioblastoma patients and three non-glioma patients who contributed non-neoplastic brain tissue. Sequencing coverage of about 4- to 11-fold of around 1 million peripheral T cells was targeted for blood libraries. Glioma tissue, non-neoplastic brain tissue and matched peripheral blood mononuclear cells were used as sources from which TCR alpha- and beta-chain repertoires were sequenced. To gauge divergence between tissue and blood T-cell populations, every tissue-infiltrating repertoire was compared against the peripheral blood repertoire from the same patient.

TCR alpha and beta CDR3 regions were amplified with the iRepertoire nested amplicon-rescue multiplex PCR (arm-PCR) platform from RNA. The input for one-step reverse transcription and amplification was roughly 95-400 ng of tissue mRNA or PBMC total RNA. Following bead purification, Illumina adapters were added by a secondary multiplex PCR, and the libraries were gel-purified between 200 and 400 bp. Libraries carried internal 6-nucleotide barcodes used for demultiplexing. Sequencing of the libraries was done on an Illumina MiSeq using 2x220 or 2x250 nucleotide paired-end reads. Per the authors' processing: Paired reads were merged using FLASH 1.2.11 and were aligned to the GRCh37 human genome using BWA-MEM, after which TRA and TRB reads were extracted. An IMGT-derived reference of cassette sequences and CDR3 motifs, with pseudogenes included, was used for V and J assignment. Reads were translated in three frames, and productive CDR3s were defined by a C…FGXG motif without stop codons. Unique combinations of V-J cassette pair and CDR3 amino acid sequence were defined as clonotypes. Filtering of reads was based on Hamming distance, with the threshold set by the sequence error rate of each sample in mapped regions. TCRdb reworked the public reads: Q25 trimming with fastp, MiXCR clone assembly, productive beta chains retained. Entries are consolidated by CDR3 protein sequence, retaining the most common genes and DNA. None of the V and J calls come from the authors' own analysis; TCRdb made them. The sample table holds about 410,000 distinct CDR3 sequences, of which 41% were seen once. The leading ten clones occupy about 12% of the sample.

V lost 6 bases and J lost 2 bases; the stretch between them is 14 bases long. The CDR3 spans 14 residues, from the cysteine through the phenylalanine. Only the CDR3 DNA stays, 42 bases, in frame from base 1. CDR1 ENHRY and CDR2 SYGVKD are derived from the germline V gene. Note on this clonotype: The antigen this receptor binds is unknown. No much larger clone exists at a distance of one base, and base qualities are not known.

Immediately after resection, surgical brain or tumor specimens were cryofrozen in liquid nitrogen, and peripheral blood cells were collected at the same time. Findings and caveats that apply to the study as a whole: Very few CDR3 sequences were shared between tissue and blood, attributed to high CDR3 diversity and limited sampling. Small numbers underpinned the group comparisons: eight or nine glioblastoma patients, three low-grade glioma patients and three non-neoplastic patients. VJ-independent divergence between tissue and blood was lower than expected in non-neoplastic patients but higher than expected in all gliomas, particularly low-grade gliomas. Patients with low tissue-blood divergence were marked by a signature set of shared blood CDR3 motifs, and that set was depleted in highly divergent patients.

The rearranged segments are TRBV10-3 and TRBJ2-7, with a tentative D gene TRBD1 over 6 matching bases. The sequencing input was glioma tissue, nonneoplastic brain tissue, or PBMCs (not recorded which). The TCR was taken from a human donor with low-grade glioma or glioblastoma, undergoing nonglioma brain surgery, or in good health (not recorded which). The sequenced DNA is TGTGCCATCAGCGATCAGCAGGGGACCTACGAGCAGTACTTC. It encodes CAISDQQGTYEQYF.